A selection of T cell receptor beta chains follows, all from one sample in a study of CD8+ T cells in alopecia areata. Here immunoSEQ multiplex PCR was the method, and the copy in TCRdb shows in-frame clones only, minus some. In the table there are some 120,000 clones, less than 75% of which are singletons. Sequencing used CD8+ T cells sorted from blood, obtained at week 24, from a patient treated with tofacitinib. These receptors were collected from a human donor with alopecia areata. CDR3s include the opening cysteine and the closing phenylalanine or tryptophan. A row's size may be missing; if present it is once, few, many or a size class.

v_call	clone_size	j_call	cdr3_aa
TRBV19	-	TRBJ1-6	CASSMRTGHNSPLHF
TRBV29-1	-	TRBJ1-1	CSGERGTEAFF
TRBV5-6	-	TRBJ2-7	CASSSAGTGTYEQYF
TRBV13	few	TRBJ1-1	CASSPDRETEAFF
TRBV9	-	TRBJ1-2	CASSPGQGIDYGYTF
TRBV6-5	few	TRBJ2-7	CASSRGQRSNEQYF
TRBV10-3	-	TRBJ1-2	CAISESLQGIPYGYTF
TRBV21-1	few	TRBJ1-5	CASSKAINRYEGNQPQHF
TRBV4-3	few	TRBJ2-2	CASSQVEATGELFF
TRBV13	-	TRBJ1-1	CASSRLIGTEAFF
TRBV10-3	-	TRBJ2-7	CAIGDVDRTYEQYF
TRBV13	-	TRBJ1-2	CASSLRARGYTF
TRBV29-1	-	TRBJ2-5	CSVEGGTGGETQYF
TRBV5-6	-	TRBJ2-5	CASSLSGILETQYF
TRBV5-4	-	TRBJ2-7	CASSSTSYEQYF
TRBV27	-	TRBJ2-7	CASSLSRGGPWEQYF
TRBV7-3	few	TRBJ2-1	CASSLFASGANEQFF
TRBV27	-	TRBJ2-1	CASSLHSYNEQFF
TRBV6-5	-	TRBJ1-5	CASSYGPKSNQPQHF
TRBV6-5	-	TRBJ2-1	CASSVSNEQFF